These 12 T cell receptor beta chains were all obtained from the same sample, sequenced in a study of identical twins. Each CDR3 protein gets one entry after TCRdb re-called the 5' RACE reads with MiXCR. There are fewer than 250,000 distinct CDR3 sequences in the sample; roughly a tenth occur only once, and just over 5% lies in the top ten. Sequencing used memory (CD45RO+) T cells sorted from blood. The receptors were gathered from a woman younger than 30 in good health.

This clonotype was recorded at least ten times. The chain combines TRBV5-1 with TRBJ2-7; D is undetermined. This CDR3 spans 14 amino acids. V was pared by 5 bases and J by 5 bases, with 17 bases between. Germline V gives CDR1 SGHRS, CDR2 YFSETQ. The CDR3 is CASSTGSAINEQYF. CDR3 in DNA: TGCGCCAGCAGTACCGGGTCAGCTATCAACGAGCAGTACTTC.

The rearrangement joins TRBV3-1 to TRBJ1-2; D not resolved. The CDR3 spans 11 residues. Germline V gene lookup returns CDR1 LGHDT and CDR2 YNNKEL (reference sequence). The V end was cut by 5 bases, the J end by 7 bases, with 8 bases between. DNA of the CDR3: TGTGCCAGCAGCTCTCGGGCTGGCTACACCTTC. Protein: CASSSRAGYTF.

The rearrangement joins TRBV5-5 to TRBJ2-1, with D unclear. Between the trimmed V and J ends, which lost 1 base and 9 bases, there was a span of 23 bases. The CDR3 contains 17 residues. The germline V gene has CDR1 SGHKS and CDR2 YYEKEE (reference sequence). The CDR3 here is CASSLPQQLVPKGEQFF. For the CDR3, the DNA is TGTGCCAGCAGCTTGCCCCAGCAGCTAGTCCCGAAGGGTGAGCAGTTCTTC.

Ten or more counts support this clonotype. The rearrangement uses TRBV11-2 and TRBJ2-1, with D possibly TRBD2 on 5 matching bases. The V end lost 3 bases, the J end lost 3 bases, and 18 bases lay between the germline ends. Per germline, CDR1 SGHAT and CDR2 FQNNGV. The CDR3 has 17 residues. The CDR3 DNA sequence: TGTGCCAGCAGCTTCTCCGGCGGCTCGGCGGGCTACAATGAGCAGTTCTTC. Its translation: CASSFSGGSAGYNEQFF.

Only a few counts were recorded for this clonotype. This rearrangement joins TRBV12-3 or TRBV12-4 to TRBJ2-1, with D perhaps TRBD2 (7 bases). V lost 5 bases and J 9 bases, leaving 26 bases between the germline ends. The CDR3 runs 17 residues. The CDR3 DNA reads TGTGCCAGCAGTCTCGACCCCGCTAGGGGGGGGCCAGGTGAGCAGTTCTTC. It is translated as CASSLDPARGGPGEQFF.

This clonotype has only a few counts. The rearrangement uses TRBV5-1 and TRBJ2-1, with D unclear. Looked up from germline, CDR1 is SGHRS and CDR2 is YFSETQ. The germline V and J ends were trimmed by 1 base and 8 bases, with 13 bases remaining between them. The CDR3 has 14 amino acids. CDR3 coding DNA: TGCGCCAGCAGCTTGTCCGACCCCCTAGATGAGCAGTTCTTC. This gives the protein CASSLSDPLDEQFF.

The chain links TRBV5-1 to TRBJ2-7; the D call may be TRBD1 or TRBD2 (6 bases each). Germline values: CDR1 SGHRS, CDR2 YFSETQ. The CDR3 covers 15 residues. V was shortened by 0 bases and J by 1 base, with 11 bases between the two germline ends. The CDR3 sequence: CASSLGGARSYEQYF. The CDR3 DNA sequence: TGCGCCAGCAGCTTGGGGGGGGCCCGGTCCTACGAGCAGTACTTC. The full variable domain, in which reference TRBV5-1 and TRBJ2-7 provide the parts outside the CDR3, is KAGVTQTPRYLIKTRGQQVTLSCSPISGHRSVSWYQQTPGQGLQFLFEYFSETQRNKGNFPGRFSGRQFSNSRSEMNVSTLELGDSALYLCASSLGGARSYEQYFGPGTRLTVT.

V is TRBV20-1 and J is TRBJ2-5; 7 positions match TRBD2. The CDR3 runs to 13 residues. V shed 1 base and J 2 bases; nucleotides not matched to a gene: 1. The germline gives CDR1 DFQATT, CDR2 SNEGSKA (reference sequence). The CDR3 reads CSARGLAQETQYF. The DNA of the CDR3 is TGCAGTGCTAGAGGACTAGCTCAAGAGACCCAGTACTTC.

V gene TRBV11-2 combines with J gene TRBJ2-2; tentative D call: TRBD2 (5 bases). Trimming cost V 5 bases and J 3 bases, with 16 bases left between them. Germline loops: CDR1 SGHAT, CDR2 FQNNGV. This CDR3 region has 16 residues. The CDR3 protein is CASSPALLRDTGELFF. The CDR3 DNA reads TGTGCCAGCAGCCCCGCCCTATTGCGGGACACCGGGGAGCTGTTTTTT.

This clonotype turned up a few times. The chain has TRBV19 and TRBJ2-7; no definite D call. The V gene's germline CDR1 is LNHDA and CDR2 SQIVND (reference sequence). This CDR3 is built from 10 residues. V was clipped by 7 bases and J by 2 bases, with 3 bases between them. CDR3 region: CASNAYEQYF. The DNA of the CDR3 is TGTGCCAGTAACGCCTACGAGCAGTACTTC. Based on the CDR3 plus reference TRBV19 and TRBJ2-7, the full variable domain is DGGITQSPKYLFRKEGQNVTLSCEQNLNHDAMYWYRQDPGQGLRLIYYSQIVNDFQKGDIAEGYSVSREKKESFPLTVTSAQKNPTAFYLCASNAYEQYFGPGTRLTVT.

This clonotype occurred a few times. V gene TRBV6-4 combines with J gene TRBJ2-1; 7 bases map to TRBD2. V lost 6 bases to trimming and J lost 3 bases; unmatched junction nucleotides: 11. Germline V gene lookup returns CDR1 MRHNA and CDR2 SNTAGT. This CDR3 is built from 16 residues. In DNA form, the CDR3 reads TGTGCCAGCAGCGTTACCGGGACTACTAGCTACAATGAGCAGTTCTTC. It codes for CASSVTGTTSYNEQFF.

The CDR3 bases are TGTGCCAGCAGTTACCAGGGGGCAGGGAACACTGAAGCTTTCTTT. Protein: CASSYQGAGNTEAFF. The rearrangement joins TRBV6-5 to TRBJ1-1, with 8 positions matching TRBD1. Germline CDR1 is MNHEY and CDR2 is SVGAGI. This CDR3 contains 15 residues. Trimming took 2 bases from V and 1 from J; bases not matched to a gene: 3.